This T cell receptor beta chain was identified during a study of blood T cell repertoires in COVID-19. Overall study: COVID-19 samples collected from the United States, Italy and Spain covered acute and convalescent phases. T cells, B-cell-depleted T cells, or PBMCs provided the cDNA or gDNA that served as material.

TCRdb's copy holds only in-frame clones and misses some; the assay was immunoSEQ multiplex PCR. The repertoire has around 210,000 clones, around 84% of them found once; the top ten carry 13%. The CDR3 has 13 amino acids. Trimming removed 4 bases from V and 0 bases from J, with 6 bases in between. Germline V gene data show CDR1 as LNHDA and CDR2 as SQIVND (reference sequence). This clonotype was sampled from a human donor in a cohort sampled during active COVID-19. The sample comprised peripheral blood. The J gene is TRBJ1-1, the V gene TRBV19; D gene ambiguous. CDR3 DNA: TGTGCCAGTAGTAGGCAGATGAACACTGAAGCTTTCTTT. It specifies CASSRQMNTEAFF.